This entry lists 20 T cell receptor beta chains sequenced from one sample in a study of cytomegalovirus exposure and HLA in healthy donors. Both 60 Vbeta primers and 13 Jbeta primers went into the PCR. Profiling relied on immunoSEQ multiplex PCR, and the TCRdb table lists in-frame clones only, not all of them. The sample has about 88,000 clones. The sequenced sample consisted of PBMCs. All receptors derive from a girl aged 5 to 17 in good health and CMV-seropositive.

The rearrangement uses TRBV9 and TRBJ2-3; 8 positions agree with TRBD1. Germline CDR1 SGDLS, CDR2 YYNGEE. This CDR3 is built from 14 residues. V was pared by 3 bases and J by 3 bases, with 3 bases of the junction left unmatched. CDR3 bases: TGTGCCAGCAGCGCCGGACAGGGAACAGATACGCAGTATTTT. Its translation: CASSAGQGTDTQYF.

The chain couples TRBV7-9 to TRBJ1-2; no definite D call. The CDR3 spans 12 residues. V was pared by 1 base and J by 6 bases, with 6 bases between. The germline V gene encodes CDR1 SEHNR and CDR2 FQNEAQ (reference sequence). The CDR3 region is CASSLGEDGYTF. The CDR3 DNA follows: TGTGCCAGCAGCTTAGGAGAAGATGGCTACACCTTC. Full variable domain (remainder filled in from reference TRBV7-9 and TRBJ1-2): DTGVSQNPRHKITKRGQNVTFRCDPISEHNRLYWYRQTLGQGPEFLTYFQNEAQLEKSRLLSDRFSAERPKGSFSTLEIQRTEQGDSAMYLCASSLGEDGYTFGSGTRLTVV.

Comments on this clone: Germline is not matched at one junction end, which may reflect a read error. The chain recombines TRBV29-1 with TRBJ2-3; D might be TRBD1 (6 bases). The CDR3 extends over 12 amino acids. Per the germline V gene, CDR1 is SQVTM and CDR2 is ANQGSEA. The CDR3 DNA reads TGCAGCGTTGAAGATACCCGCCCAGGGGCCAGTTTT. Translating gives CSVEDTRPGASF.

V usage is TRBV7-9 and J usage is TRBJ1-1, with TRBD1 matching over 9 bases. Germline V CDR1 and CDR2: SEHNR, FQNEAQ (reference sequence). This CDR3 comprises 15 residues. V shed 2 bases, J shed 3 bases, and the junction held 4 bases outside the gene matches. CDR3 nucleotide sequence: TGTGCCAGCAGCTTAACGACAGGGGGGGACACTGAAGCTTTCTTT. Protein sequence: CASSLTTGGDTEAFF.

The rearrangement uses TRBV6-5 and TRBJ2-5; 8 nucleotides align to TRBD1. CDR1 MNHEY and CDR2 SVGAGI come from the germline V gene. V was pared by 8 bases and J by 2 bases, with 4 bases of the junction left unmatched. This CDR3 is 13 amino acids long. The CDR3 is CASSWTGQETQYF. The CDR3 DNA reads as TGTGCCAGCTCTTGGACAGGGCAAGAGACCCAGTACTTC.

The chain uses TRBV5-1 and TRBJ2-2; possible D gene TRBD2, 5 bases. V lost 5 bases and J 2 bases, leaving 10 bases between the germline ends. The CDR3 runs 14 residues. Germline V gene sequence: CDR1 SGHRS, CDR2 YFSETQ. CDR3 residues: CASSVRGNTGELFF. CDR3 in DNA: TGCGCCAGCAGTGTCCGGGGAAACACCGGGGAGCTGTTTTTT.

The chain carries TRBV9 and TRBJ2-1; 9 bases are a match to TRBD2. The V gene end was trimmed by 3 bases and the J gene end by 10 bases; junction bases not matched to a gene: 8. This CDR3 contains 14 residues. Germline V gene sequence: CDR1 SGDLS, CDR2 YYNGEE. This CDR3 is CASSAAGGPVEQFF. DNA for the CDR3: TGTGCCAGCAGCGCTGCGGGGGGGCCGGTAGAGCAGTTCTTC.

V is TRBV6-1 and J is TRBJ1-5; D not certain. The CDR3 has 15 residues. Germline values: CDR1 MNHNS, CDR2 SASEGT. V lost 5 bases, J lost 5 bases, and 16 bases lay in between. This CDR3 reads CASSPSGGAYQPQHF. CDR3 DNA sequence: TGTGCCAGCAGTCCATCGGGAGGTGCCTATCAGCCCCAGCATTTT.

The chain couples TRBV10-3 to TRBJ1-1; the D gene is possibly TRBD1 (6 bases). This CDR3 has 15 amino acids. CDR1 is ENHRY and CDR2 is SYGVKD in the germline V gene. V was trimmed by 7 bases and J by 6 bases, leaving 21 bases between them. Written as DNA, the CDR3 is TGTGCCATCAAGACTAACCTCCGGGACACATCTGAAGCTTTCTTT. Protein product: CAIKTNLRDTSEAFF.

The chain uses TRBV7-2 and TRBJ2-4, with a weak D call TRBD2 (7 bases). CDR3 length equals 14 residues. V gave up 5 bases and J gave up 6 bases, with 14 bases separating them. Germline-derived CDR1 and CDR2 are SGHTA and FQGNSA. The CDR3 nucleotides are TGTGCCAGCAGCCTCGGACTAGGGGGAAACATTCAGTACTTC. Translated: CASSLGLGGNIQYF.

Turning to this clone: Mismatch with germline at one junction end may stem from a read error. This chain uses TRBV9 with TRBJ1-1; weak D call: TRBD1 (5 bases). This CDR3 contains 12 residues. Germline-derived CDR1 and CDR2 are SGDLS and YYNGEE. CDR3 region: CASRVGRGLAFF. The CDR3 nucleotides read TGTGCCAGCAGAGTAGGCCGGGGGTTGGCTTTCTTT.

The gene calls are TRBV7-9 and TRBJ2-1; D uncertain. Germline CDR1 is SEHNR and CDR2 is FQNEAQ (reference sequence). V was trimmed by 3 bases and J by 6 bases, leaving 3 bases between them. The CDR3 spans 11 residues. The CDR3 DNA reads TGTGCCAGCAGCTTTAGCAATGAGCAGTTCTTC. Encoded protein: CASSFSNEQFF.

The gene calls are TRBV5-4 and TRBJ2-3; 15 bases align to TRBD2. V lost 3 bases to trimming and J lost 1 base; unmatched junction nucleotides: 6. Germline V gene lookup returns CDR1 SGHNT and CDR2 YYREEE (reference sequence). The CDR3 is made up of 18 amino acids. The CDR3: CASSSGLAGGRGTDTQYF. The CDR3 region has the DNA TGTGCCAGCAGCTCTGGACTAGCGGGGGGGAGAGGCACAGATACGCAGTATTTT.

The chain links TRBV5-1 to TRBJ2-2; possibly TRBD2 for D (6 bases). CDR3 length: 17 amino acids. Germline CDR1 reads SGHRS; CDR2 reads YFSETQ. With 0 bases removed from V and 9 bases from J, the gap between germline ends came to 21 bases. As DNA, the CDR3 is TGCGCCAGCAGCTTGGCTCAGGGACTGTATAGCCCCAGGGAGCTGTTTTTT. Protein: CASSLAQGLYSPRELFF.

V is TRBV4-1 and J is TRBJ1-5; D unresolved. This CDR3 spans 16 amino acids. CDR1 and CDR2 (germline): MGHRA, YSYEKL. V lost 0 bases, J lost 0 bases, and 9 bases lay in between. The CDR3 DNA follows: TGCGCCAGCAGCCAAGACCTGAGTTATAGCAATCAGCCCCAGCATTTT. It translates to CASSQDLSYSNQPQHF.

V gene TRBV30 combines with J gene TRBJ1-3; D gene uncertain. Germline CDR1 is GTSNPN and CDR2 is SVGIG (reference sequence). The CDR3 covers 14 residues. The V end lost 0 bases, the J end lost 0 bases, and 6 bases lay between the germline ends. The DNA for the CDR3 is TGTGCCTGGAGTGTACGGAGCTCTGGAAACACCATATATTTT. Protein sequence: CAWSVRSSGNTIYF.

CDR3 loop: CASSYSGQPYEQYF. The CDR3 DNA reads as TGTGCCAGCAGTTACTCGGGACAGCCCTACGAGCAGTACTTC. This chain links TRBV6-5 with TRBJ2-7; 7 nucleotides agree with TRBD1. This CDR3 is 14 amino acids long. From germline, CDR1 is MNHEY and CDR2 SVGAGI. With 0 bases clipped from V and 2 bases from J, the junction kept 1 base outside the gene matches.

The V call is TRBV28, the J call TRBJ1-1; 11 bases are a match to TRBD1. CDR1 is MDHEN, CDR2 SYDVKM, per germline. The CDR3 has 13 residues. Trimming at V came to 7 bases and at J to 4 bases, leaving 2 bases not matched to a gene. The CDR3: CASKGQGATEAFF. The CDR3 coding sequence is TGTGCCAGCAAAGGACAGGGGGCCACTGAAGCTTTCTTT.

The CDR3 sequence: CASSLEGSQYEQYV. In nucleotides, the CDR3 is TGTGCCAGCAGCTTAGAGGGGTCCCAATACGAGCAGTACGTC. V is TRBV7-2 and J is TRBJ2-7, with a tentative D call TRBD1 (5 bases). This CDR3 has 14 residues. With 1 base removed from V and 4 bases from J, the gap between germline ends came to 11 bases. Germline assignment: CDR1 SGHTA and CDR2 FQGNSA.

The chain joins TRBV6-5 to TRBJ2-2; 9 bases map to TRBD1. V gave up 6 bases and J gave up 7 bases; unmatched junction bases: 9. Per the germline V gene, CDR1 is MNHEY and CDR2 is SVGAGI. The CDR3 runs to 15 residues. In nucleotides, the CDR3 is TGTGCCAGCAGATCCGGGACAGGGTTCGGCGGGGAGCTGTTTTTT. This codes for CASRSGTGFGGELFF.